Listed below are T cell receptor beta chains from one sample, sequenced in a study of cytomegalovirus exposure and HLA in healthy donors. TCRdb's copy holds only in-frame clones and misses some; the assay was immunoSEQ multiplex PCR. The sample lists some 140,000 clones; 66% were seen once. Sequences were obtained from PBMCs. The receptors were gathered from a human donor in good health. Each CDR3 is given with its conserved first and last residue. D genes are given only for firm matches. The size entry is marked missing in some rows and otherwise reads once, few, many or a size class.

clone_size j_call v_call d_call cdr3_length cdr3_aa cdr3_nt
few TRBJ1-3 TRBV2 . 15 CASSAEAYSGNTIYF TGTGCCAGCAGTGCTGAGGCGTACTCTGGAAACACCATATATTTT
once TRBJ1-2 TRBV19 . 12 CASSISRYGYTF TGTGCCAGTAGTATTTCGCGGTATGGCTACACCTTC
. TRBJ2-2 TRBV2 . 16 CASSEYGTMNTGELFF TGTGCCAGCAGTGAATACGGGACAATGAACACCGGGGAGCTGTTTTTT
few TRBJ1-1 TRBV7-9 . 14 CASSLGVQDTEAFF TGTGCCAGCAGCTTAGGGGTGCAGGACACTGAAGCTTTCTTT
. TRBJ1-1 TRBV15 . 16 CATSSRPDRVNTEAFF TGTGCCACCAGCTCCCGCCCTGACAGAGTGAACACTGAAGCTTTCTTT
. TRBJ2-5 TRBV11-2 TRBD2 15 CASSSGGGNQETQYF TGTGCCAGCAGCTCGGGGGGAGGGAACCAAGAGACCCAGTACTTC
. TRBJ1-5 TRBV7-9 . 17 CASSLELGLMGNQPQHF TGTGCCAGCAGCTTAGAGCTGGGCCTAATGGGCAATCAGCCCCAGCATTTT
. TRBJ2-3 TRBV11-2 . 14 CASRKGLDTDTQYF TGTGCCAGCAGAAAGGGGCTAGACACAGATACGCAGTATTTT
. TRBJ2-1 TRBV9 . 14 CASSVAGGKDEQFF TGTGCCAGCAGCGTAGCGGGGGGCAAGGATGAGCAGTTCTTC
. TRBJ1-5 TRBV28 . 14 CASHRGNSDQPQHF TGTGCCAGCCACCGGGGGAATTCTGATCAGCCCCAGCATTTT
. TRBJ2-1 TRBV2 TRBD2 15 CASSELAGGYNEQFF TGTGCCAGCAGTGAACTAGCGGGAGGGTACAATGAGCAGTTCTTC